The clone carrying this TCR beta chain showed up just a few times. Its antigen is unknown. This sample was taken from a study of blood T cells in healthy people across ages. Overall study: Template-switching capture recovered about one barcoded beta molecule per two T cells.

The CDR3 has 13 amino acids. Germline CDR1 reads KGHDR; CDR2 reads SFDVKD. V shed 0 bases and J shed 8 bases, with 9 bases lying between them. Findings of the study overall: While age rose, TCR beta diversity per million T cells dropped in a roughly linear way. Both higher diversity and more naive CD4+ cells marked long-lived donors when set against aged donors.

Sample-barcoded 5' priming and a J-beta primer mix drove a second PCR of 7 to 11 cycles. TCRdb processed the 5' RACE reads anew with MiXCR; each CDR3 protein has one entry. The sample has about 970,000 distinct CDR3 sequences; roughly 51% are singletons. Samples each yielded at least 6 micrograms of total RNA. The chain carries TRBV24-1 and TRBJ2-5; no definite D call. Sequencing was performed on blood. The clonotype originates from a woman aged 60-75 years in good health. The CDR3 nucleotides are TGTGCCACCAGTGATTTGGGGTCGAGCACCCAGTACTTC. It encodes CATSDLGSSTQYF.